This TCR beta chain comes out of a study of T cells in tuberculosis. General observations from the study: The TCR-beta difference was not significant; alpha differences partly reflected length. Active tuberculosis TCR-alpha repertoires lay closer to GMM-specific TCRs than IGRA-negative controls, suggesting clonal expansion.

Time point here: new active TB diagnosis, blood taken before or within 7 days of starting treatment. Active tuberculosis patients were new diagnoses, HIV-seronegative, South African, and aged 18 years or older. Each patient had positive sputum smear microscopy and/or positive culture. In the case of this clone: Its antigen is currently unknown.

The CDR3 is 13 amino acids. The germline V gene encodes CDR1 MDHEN and CDR2 SYDVKM. J was trimmed by 6 bases and V by 6 bases; bases with no gene match: 1. The protocol was immunoSEQ multiplex PCR, while the TCRdb copy is restricted to in-frame clones and leaves out a portion. The sample has tens of thousands of clones; roughly 87% are singletons. V usage is TRBV28 and J usage is TRBJ1-4, with 10 bases identical to TRBD1. This TCR derives from an adult with tuberculosis. The sequencing used PBMCs, collected at tuberculosis diagnosis. The CDR3 bases are TGTGCCAGCAGGACAGGGGGCGATGAAAAACTGTTTTTT. Its protein is CASRTGGDEKLFF.